Each of the 12 T cell receptor beta chains below was sequenced from the same sample in a study of CD8+ T cells in alopecia areata. As the sequencing template, cDNA was produced by extracting RNA and reverse transcribing it. Produced via immunoSEQ multiplex PCR; TCRdb's table is partial and in-frame only. The table shows 110,000 or so clones, with roughly 60% occurring only once. Treatment reported: oral pan-JAK inhibitor, 5-10 mg twice daily. The source material was CD8+ T cells sorted from blood, sampled at week 4, from a patient treated with tofacitinib. Receptors originate from a human donor with alopecia areata.

This rearrangement joins TRBV7-2 to TRBJ2-5, with D possibly being TRBD2 (5 bases). Trimming took off 2 bases at V and 2 bases at J, with 18 bases between the two ends. The CDR3 totals 17 residues. CDR1 and CDR2 (germline): SGHTA, FQGNSA. The CDR3 DNA is TGTGCCAGCAGCTTATTGGATTTAGCGTTTTTACAAGAGACCCAGTACTTC. Translation gives CASSLLDLAFLQETQYF.

The chain uses TRBV19 and TRBJ2-1, with TRBD2 identical over 7 bases. Germline V gene data show CDR1 as LNHDA and CDR2 as SQIVND (reference sequence). The V segment lost 7 bases and the J segment 0 bases; nucleotides outside the gene matches: 6. This CDR3 spans 15 amino acids. The DNA of the CDR3 is TGTGCCAGTAATTGGGGGGGAAGCTCCTACAATGAGCAGTTCTTC. Encoded protein: CASNWGGSSYNEQFF.

The chain employs TRBV7-9 and TRBJ2-1; 8 bases are shared with TRBD2. The germline V gene has CDR1 SEHNR and CDR2 FQNEAQ (reference sequence). The length of the CDR3 is 16 residues. Trimming took 4 bases from V and 2 from J; bases not matched to a gene: 7. CDR3 coding DNA: TGTGCCAGCAGCTCTCCGGGACTAGGGACCTACAATGAGCAGTTCTTC. It is translated as CASSSPGLGTYNEQFF.

This chain connects TRBV29-1 to TRBJ2-4; D is perhaps TRBD1 (5 bases). CDR1 is SQVTM, CDR2 ANQGSEA, per germline. The CDR3 sequence is 15 residues long. V gave up 0 bases and J gave up 5 bases, with 14 bases separating them. CDR3 protein: CSVEDFETVENIQYF. The CDR3, as DNA: TGCAGCGTTGAAGATTTTGAGACAGTGGAAAACATTCAGTACTTC.

A few counts support this clone. This chain connects TRBV5-1 to TRBJ2-2, with no clear D. Germline V gene lookup returns CDR1 SGHRS and CDR2 YFSETQ. The CDR3 consists of 16 residues. V lost 0 bases and J 5 bases, leaving 14 bases between the germline ends. CDR3 sequence: CASSLEATPYTGELFF. CDR3 coding DNA: TGCGCCAGCAGCTTGGAGGCGACGCCCTATACCGGGGAGCTGTTTTTT.

This clone was seen a handful of times. This CDR3 reads CSVDRALPDHYGYTF. The CDR3, as DNA: TGCAGCGTGGACAGGGCGTTACCTGACCACTATGGCTACACCTTC. The chain has TRBV29-1 and TRBJ1-2; 8 bases line up with TRBD1. The CDR3 is 15 residues long. Germline lookup yields CDR1 SQVTM and CDR2 ANQGSEA. V was pared by 6 bases and J by 3 bases, with 12 bases of the junction left unmatched.

The rearrangement uses TRBV29-1 and TRBJ2-7; D is perhaps TRBD1 or TRBD2 (6 bases each). This CDR3 is built from 14 residues. Trimming took off 4 bases at V and 4 bases at J, with 17 bases between the two ends. Germline CDR1 is SQVTM and CDR2 is ANQGSEA. The DNA of the CDR3 is TGCAGCGTTGTAACAGAGGGGGGTGGTTACGAGCAGTACTTC. As protein: CSVVTEGGGYEQYF.

The chain joins TRBV30 to TRBJ1-5; D call uncertain. The CDR3 has 13 amino acids. V shed 2 bases and J shed 4 bases, with 9 bases lying between them. In germline, CDR1 is GTSNPN, CDR2 SVGIG (reference sequence). In nucleotides, the CDR3 is TGTGCCTGGAGTCCCAGTCCGAATCAGCCCCAGCATTTT. Encoded protein: CAWSPSPNQPQHF.

This clone occurred a few times. V gene TRBV11-2 combines with J gene TRBJ1-1; no clear D. V lost 2 bases and J 6 bases, leaving 16 bases between the germline ends. The CDR3 is 15 residues long. Germline CDR1 and CDR2: SGHAT and FQNNGV. The CDR3, as DNA: TGTGCCAGCAGCTTAAGTCCGGGTCGGGGAGCTGAAGCTTTCTTT. It is translated as CASSLSPGRGAEAFF.

A remark on this clone: The sample has other DNA sequences that encode this CDR3 too. The chain uses TRBV27 and TRBJ1-2; D unresolved. The CDR3 is 13 amino acids. The ends were cut back, 5 bases at V and 2 bases at J, with 9 bases in the middle. Germline V gene sequence: CDR1 MNHEY, CDR2 SMNVEV (reference sequence). This CDR3 reads CASSLTGNYGYTF. For the CDR3, the DNA is TGTGCCAGCAGTCTTACGGGGAACTATGGCTACACCTTC.

The V and J genes are TRBV4-2 and TRBJ2-1; TRBD2 agrees at 7 bases. V shed 2 bases, J shed 6 bases, and the junction held 7 bases outside the gene matches. There are 15 residues in the CDR3. In germline, CDR1 is LGHNA, CDR2 YNFKEQ. CDR3 amino acids: CASSQLLAVGNEQFF. As DNA, the CDR3 is TGTGCCAGCAGCCAATTGCTAGCGGTGGGCAATGAGCAGTTCTTC.

By frequency in the sample, this clone is medium-sized. This rearrangement joins TRBV7-2 to TRBJ2-1; TRBD2 agrees at 12 bases. This CDR3 is built from 19 residues. Trimming took 1 base from V and 0 from J; bases not matched to a gene: 7. Germline values: CDR1 SGHTA, CDR2 FQGNSA. The CDR3, as DNA: TGTGCCAGCAGCTTAGTGCTAGCGGGGGGGCGGAGCTCCTACAATGAGCAGTTCTTC. Translation: CASSLVLAGGRSSYNEQFF.